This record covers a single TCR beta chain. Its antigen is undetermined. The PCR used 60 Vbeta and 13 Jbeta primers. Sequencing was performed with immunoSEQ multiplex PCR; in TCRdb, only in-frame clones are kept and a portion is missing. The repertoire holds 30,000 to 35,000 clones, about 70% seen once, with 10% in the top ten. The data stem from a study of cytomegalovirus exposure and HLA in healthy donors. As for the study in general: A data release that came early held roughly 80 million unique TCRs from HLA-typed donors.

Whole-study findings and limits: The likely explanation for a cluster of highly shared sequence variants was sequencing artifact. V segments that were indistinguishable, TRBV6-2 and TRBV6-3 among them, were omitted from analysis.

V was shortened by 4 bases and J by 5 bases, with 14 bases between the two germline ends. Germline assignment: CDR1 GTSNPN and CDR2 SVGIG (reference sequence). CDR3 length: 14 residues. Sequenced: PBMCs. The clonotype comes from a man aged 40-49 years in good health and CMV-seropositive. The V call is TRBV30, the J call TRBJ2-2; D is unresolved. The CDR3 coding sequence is TGTGCCTGGACCCGACTCTCTGGGACCGGGGAGCTGTTTTTT. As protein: CAWTRLSGTGELFF.